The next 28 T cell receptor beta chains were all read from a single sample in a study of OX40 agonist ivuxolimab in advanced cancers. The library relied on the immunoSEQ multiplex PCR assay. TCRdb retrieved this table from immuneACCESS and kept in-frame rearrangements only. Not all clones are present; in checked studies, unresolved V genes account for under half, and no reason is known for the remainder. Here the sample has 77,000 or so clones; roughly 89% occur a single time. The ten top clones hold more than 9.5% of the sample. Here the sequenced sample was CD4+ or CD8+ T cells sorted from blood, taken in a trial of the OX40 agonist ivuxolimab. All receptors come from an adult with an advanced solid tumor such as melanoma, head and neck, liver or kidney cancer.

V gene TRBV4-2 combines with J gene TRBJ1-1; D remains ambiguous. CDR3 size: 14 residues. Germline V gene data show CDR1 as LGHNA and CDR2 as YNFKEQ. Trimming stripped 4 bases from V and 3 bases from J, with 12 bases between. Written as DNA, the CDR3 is TGTGCCAGCAGCCCGAGGATAGTGGACACTGAAGCTTTCTTT. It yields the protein CASSPRIVDTEAFF.

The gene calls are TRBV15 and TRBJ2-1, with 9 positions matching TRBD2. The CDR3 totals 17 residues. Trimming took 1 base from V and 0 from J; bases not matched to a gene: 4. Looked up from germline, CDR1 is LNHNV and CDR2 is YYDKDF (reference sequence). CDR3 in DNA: TGTGCCACCAGCAGAGGTAGCGGGGGCCTCTCCTACAATGAGCAGTTCTTC. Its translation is CATSRGSGGLSYNEQFF.

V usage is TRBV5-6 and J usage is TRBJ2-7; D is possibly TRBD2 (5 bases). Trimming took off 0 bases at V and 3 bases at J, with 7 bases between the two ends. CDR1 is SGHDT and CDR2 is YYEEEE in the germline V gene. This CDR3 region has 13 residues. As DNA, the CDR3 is TGTGCCAGCAGCTTGGCGGGATACTACGAGCAGTACTTC. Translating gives CASSLAGYYEQYF. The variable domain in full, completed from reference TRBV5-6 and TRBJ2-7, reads DAGVTQSPTHLIKTRGQQVTLRCSPKSGHDTVSWYQQALGQGPQFIFQYYEEEERQRGNFPDRFSGHQFPNYSSELNVNALLLGDSALYLCASSLAGYYEQYFGPGTRLTVT.

The CDR3 nucleotides are TGCGCCAGCAGCTTGGCAGGACAGACCGAGGAAAAACTGTTTTTT. As protein: CASSLAGQTEEKLFF. V usage is TRBV5-1 and J usage is TRBJ1-4; TRBD1 is a possible D gene (6 bases). Germline V gene lookup returns CDR1 SGHRS and CDR2 YFSETQ. The CDR3 loop spans 15 amino acids. V gave up 0 bases and J gave up 8 bases, with 14 bases separating them.

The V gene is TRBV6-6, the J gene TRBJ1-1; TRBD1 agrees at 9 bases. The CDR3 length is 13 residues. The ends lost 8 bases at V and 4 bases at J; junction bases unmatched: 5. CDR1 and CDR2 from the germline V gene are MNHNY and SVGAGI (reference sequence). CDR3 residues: CASGRQGGTEAFF. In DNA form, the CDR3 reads TGTGCCAGCGGACGACAGGGGGGCACTGAAGCTTTCTTT.

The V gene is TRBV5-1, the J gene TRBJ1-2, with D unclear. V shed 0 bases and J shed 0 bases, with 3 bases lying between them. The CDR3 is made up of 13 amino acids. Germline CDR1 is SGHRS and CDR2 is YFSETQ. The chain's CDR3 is CASSLGSNYGYTF. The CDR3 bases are TGCGCCAGCAGCTTGGGGTCTAACTATGGCTACACCTTC.

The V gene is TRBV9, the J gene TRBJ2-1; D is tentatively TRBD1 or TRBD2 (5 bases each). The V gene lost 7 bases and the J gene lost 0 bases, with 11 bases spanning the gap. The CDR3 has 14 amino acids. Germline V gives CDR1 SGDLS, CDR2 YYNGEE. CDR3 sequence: CASDEGSSYNEQFF. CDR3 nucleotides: TGTGCCAGCGATGAGGGGAGCTCCTACAATGAGCAGTTCTTC.

CDR3 region: CASSYRGTGGGYTF. CDR3 sequence (DNA): TGTGCCAGCAGTTACAGGGGGACAGGGGGTGGCTACACCTTC. The chain couples TRBV6-5 to TRBJ1-2; 11 nucleotides line up with TRBD1. V lost 2 bases to trimming and J lost 7 bases; unmatched junction nucleotides: 3. The CDR3 is 14 residues long. Germline V CDR1 and CDR2: MNHEY, SVGAGI.

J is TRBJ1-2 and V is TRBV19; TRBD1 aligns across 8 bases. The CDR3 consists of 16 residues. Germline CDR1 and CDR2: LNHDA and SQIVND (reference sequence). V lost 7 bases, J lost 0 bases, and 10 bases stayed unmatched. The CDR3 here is CASIPGTGPSNYGYTF. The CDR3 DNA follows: TGTGCCAGTATTCCCGGGACAGGACCTTCTAACTATGGCTACACCTTC. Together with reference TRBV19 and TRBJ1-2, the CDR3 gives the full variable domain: DGGITQSPKYLFRKEGQNVTLSCEQNLNHDAMYWYRQDPGQGLRLIYYSQIVNDFQKGDIAEGYSVSREKKESFPLTVTSAQKNPTAFYLCASIPGTGPSNYGYTFGSGTRLTVV.

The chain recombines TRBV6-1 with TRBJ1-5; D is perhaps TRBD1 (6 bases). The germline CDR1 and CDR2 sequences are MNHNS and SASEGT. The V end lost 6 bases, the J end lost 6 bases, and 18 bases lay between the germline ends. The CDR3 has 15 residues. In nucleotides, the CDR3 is TGTGCCAGCAGGGGCCAGGGGCTGGGGACTCAGCCCCAGCATTTT. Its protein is CASRGQGLGTQPQHF.

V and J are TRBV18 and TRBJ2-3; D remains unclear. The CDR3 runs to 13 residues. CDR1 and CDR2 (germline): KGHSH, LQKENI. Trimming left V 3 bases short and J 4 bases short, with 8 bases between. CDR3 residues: CASSPPSADTQYF. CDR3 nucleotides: TGTGCCAGCTCACCCCCGAGCGCAGATACGCAGTATTTT.

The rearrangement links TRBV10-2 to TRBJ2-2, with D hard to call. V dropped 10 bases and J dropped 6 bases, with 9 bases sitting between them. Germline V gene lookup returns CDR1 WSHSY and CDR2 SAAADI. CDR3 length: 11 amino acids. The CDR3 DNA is TGCGCCACCAATGGCCCCGGGGAGCTGTTTTTT. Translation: CATNGPGELFF.

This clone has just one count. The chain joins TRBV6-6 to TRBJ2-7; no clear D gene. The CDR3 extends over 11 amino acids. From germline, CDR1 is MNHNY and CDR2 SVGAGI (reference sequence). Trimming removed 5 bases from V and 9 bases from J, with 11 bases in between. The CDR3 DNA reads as TGTGCCAGCAGTGAGAACTCTGGGCAGTACTTC. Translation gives CASSENSGQYF.

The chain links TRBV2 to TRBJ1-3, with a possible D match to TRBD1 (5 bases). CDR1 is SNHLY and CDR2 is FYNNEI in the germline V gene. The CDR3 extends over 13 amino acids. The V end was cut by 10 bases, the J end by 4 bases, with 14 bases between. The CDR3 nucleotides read TGTGCCACCCAAAGGGGTGCCGGAAACACCATATATTTT. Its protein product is CATQRGAGNTIYF.

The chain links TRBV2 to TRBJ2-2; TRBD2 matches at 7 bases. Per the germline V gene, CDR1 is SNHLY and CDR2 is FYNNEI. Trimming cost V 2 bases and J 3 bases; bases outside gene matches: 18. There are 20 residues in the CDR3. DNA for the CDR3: TGTGCCAGCAGTGAAAGCCCGACGTCAGCGGGACTTGTTGACACCGGGGAGCTGTTTTTT. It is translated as CASSESPTSAGLVDTGELFF. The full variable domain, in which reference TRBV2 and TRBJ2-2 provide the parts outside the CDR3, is EPEVTQTPSHQVTQMGQEVILRCVPISNHLYFYWYRQILGQKVEFLVSFYNNEISEKSEIFDDQFSVERPDGSNFTLKIRSTKLEDSAMYFCASSESPTSAGLVDTGELFFGEGSRLTVL.

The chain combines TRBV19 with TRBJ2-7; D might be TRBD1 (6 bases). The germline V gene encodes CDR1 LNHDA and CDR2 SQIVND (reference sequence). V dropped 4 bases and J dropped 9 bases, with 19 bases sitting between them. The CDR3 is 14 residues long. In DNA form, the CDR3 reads TGTGCCAGTAGTACCGGGACACGGCAGTTGGGGCAGTACTTC. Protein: CASSTGTRQLGQYF. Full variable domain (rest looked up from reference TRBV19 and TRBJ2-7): DGGITQSPKYLFRKEGQNVTLSCEQNLNHDAMYWYRQDPGQGLRLIYYSQIVNDFQKGDIAEGYSVSREKKESFPLTVTSAQKNPTAFYLCASSTGTRQLGQYFGPGTRLTVT.

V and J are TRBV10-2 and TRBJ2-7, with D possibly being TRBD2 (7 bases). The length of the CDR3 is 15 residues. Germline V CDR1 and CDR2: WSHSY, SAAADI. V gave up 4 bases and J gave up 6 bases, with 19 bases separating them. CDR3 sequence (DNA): TGCGCCAGCAGTGCGCGACCCCGGGGGGCGGGCGAGCAGTACTTC. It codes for CASSARPRGAGEQYF.

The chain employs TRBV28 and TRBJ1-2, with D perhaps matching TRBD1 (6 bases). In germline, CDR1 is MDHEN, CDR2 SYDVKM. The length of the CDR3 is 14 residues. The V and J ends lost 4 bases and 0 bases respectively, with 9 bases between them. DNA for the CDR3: TGTGCCAGCAGTTCCAGGACAGCTAACTATGGCTACACCTTC. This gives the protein CASSSRTANYGYTF.

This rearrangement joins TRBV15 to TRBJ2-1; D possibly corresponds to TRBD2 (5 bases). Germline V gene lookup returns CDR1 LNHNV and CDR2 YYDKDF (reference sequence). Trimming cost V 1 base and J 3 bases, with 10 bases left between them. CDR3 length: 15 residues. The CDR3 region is CATSRAGVIYNEQFF. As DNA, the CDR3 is TGTGCCACCAGCAGAGCCGGGGTCATCTACAATGAGCAGTTCTTC.

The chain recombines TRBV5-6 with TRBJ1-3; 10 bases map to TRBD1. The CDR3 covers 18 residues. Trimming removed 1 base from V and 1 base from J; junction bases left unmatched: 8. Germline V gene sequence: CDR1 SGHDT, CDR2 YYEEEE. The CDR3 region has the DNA TGTGCCAGCAGCTTGTATCCCGGACAGGGGGTTTCTGGAAACACCATATATTTT. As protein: CASSLYPGQGVSGNTIYF.

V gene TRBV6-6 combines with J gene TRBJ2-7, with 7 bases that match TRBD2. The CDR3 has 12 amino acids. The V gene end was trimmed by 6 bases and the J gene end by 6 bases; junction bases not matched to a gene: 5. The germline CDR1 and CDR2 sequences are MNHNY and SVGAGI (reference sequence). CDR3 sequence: CASSPTSIEQYF. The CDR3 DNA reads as TGTGCCAGCAGCCCGACTAGCATCGAGCAGTACTTC.

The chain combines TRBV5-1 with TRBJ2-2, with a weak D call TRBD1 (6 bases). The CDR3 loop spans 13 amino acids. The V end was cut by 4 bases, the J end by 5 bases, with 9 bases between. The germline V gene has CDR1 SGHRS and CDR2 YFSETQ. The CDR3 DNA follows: TGCGCCAGCAGCCCAGGGGTAACCGGGGAGCTGTTTTTT. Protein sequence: CASSPGVTGELFF.

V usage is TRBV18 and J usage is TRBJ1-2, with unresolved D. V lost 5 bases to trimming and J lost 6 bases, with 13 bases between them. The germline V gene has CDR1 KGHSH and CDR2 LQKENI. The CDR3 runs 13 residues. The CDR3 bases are TGTGCCAGCTCATCTCTCGCCAGTCATGGCTACACCTTC. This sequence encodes CASSSLASHGYTF. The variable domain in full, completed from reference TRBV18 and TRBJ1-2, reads NAGVMQNPRHLVRRRGQEARLRCSPMKGHSHVYWYRQLPEEGLKFMVYLQKENIIDESGMPKERFSAEFPKEGPSILRIQQVVRGDSAAYFCASSSLASHGYTFGSGTRLTVV.

CDR3 amino acids: CASSLATHFSYEQYF. Here the CDR3 DNA reads TGTGCCAGCAGCCTCGCGACCCATTTCTCCTACGAGCAGTACTTC. The chain uses TRBV21-1 and TRBJ2-7. TRBV21-1 is tagged as a pseudogene. The CDR3 consists of 15 residues.

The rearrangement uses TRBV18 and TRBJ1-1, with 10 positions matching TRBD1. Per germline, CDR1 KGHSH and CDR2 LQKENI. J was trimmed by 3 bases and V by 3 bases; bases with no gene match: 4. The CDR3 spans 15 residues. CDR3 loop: CASSPLGTGDTEAFF. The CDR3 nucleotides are TGTGCCAGCTCACCCCTCGGGACAGGGGACACTGAAGCTTTCTTT.

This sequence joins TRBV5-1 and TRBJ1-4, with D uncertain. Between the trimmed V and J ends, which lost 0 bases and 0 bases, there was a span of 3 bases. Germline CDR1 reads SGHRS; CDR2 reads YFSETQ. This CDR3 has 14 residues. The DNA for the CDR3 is TGCGCCAGCAGCTTGGATACAACTAATGAAAAACTGTTTTTT. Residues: CASSLDTTNEKLFF.

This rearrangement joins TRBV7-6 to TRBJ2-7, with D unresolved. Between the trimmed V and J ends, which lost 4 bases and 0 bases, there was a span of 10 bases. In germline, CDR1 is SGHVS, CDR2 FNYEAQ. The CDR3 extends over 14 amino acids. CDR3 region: CASSSYGRSYEQYF. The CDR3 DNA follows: TGTGCCAGCAGCTCCTACGGTCGCTCCTACGAGCAGTACTTC.

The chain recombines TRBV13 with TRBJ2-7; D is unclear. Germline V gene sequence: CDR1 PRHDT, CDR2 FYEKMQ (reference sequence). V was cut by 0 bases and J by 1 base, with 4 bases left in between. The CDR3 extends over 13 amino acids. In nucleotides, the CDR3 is TGTGCCAGCAGCTTAGGCAGGTCCTACGAGCAGTACTTC. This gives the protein CASSLGRSYEQYF.